What follows is one T cell receptor beta chain and its context. What it binds is not known. At one boundary the junction diverges from the germline segment, which might be a read error. The PCR made use of 60 Vbeta and 13 Jbeta primers. Some clones are missing from TCRdb's copy, which holds only in-frame ones; the method was immunoSEQ multiplex PCR. Of about 160,000 clones in the sample, roughly 77% were seen once. This sample was taken from a study of cytomegalovirus exposure and HLA in healthy donors. Study-wide findings and caveats: A later analysis showed that HLA-associated TCR beta chains had undergone more clonal expansion than equally common others. In an earlier analysis, about 87% or about 30%: the productive usage of most TCR beta V segments. Analyzed later, association rates of TCRs varied across HLA loci, with DRB1 most and HLA-C fewest.

Germline lookup yields CDR1 SEHNR and CDR2 FQNEAQ (reference sequence). The CDR3 has 16 amino acids. The specimen sequenced was PBMCs. The chain uses TRBV7-9 and TRBJ2-3; 11 nucleotides agree with TRBD1. This sequence was found in a male donor in good health and CMV-seronegative. The CDR3 DNA reads TGTTCCAGCAGCCTCGGGACAGGGGGATACACAGATACGCAGTATTTT. This encodes CSSSLGTGGYTDTQYF.